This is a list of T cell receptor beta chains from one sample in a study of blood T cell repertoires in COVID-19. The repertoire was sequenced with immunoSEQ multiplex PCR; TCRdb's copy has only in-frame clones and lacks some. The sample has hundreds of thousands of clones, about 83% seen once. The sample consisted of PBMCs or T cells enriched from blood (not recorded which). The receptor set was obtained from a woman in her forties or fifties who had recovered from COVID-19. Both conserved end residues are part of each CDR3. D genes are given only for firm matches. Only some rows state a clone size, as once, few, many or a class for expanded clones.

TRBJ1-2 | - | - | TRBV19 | TGTGCCGGCTCAAATGGGGGGGCGGACTATGGCTACACCTTC | CAGSNGGADYGYTF
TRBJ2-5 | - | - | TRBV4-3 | TGCGCCAGCAGCCAAGACAAGCACCACCAAGAGACCCAGTACTTC | CASSQDKHHQETQYF
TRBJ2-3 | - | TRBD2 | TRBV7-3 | TGTGCCAGCAGCTTATTAGCGGGGGGCACAGATACGCAGTATTTT | CASSLLAGGTDTQYF
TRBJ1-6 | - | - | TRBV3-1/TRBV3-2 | TGTGCCAGCAGCCAAGAGTACTCTTTCAGCGGGACCCTCCACTTT | CASSQEYSFSGTLHF
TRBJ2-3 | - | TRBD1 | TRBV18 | TGTGCCAGCGCATGGGACAGAAGCACAGATACGCAGTATTTT | CASAWDRSTDTQYF
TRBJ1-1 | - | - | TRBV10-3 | TGTGCCATCAGTGACTTGAACACTGAAGCTTTCTTT | CAISDLNTEAFF
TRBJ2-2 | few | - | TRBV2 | TGTGCCAGCACCCTCCAGGGGCGCACCGGGGAGCTGTTTTTT | CASTLQGRTGELFF
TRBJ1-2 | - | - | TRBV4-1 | TGCGCCAGCAGCCAGGGAGGGCAGGCCGGAGGCTACACCTTC | CASSQGGQAGGYTF
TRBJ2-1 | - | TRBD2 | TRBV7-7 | TGTGCTAGCAGCTTCAACCGCGGGGGGCTAAATGAGCAGTTCTTC | CASSFNRGGLNEQFF
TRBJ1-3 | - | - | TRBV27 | TGTGCCAGCAGTTCTACCTACTCTGGAAACACCATATATTTT | CASSSTYSGNTIYF